Each of the 17 T cell receptor beta chains below was sequenced from the same sample in a study of persistence of HIV-infected CD4 T cells. Overlapping HIV-1 Gag 15-mer peptides at roughly 1 ug per peptide per mL were used. CD40L/CD69 double-negative CD45RO-high memory CD4+ T cells were collected. No antigen has been assigned to these receptors. This was the immunoSEQ version 4 assay in survey mode. The protocol was immunoSEQ multiplex PCR, while the TCRdb copy is restricted to in-frame clones and leaves out a portion. The sample gives about 64,000 clones, approximately 75% of which show up once; over 1.5% is in the top ten. The specimen was CD4+ T cells sorted from PBMCs after 18-hour stimulation, collected from a patient who received antiretroviral therapy. These receptors were collected from an adult man with HIV who was CMV-seropositive.

The chain recombines TRBV12-3 or TRBV12-4 with TRBJ1-2; D call uncertain. The CDR3 covers 13 residues. V gave up 0 bases and J gave up 4 bases, with 6 bases separating them. The CDR3 reads CASSLAAVYGYTF. Here the CDR3 DNA reads TGTGCCAGCAGTTTAGCGGCAGTCTATGGCTACACCTTC.

The rearrangement links TRBV15 to TRBJ1-6; D is unclear. Trimming stripped 6 bases from V and 7 bases from J, with 13 bases between. This CDR3 is built from 14 residues. Germline V gives CDR1 LNHNV, CDR2 YYDKDF (reference sequence). CDR3 bases: TGTGCCACCAGAAGGGAGGCAGGCAATTCACCCCTCCACTTT. Translating it yields CATRREAGNSPLHF.

CDR3 DNA: TGCGCCAGCAGCCAATGGGGGGCGGCTGATGAAAAACTGTTTTTT. Its translation is CASSQWGAADEKLFF. The chain carries TRBV4-1 and TRBJ1-4; D is perhaps TRBD1 (6 bases). CDR1 and CDR2 from the germline V gene are MGHRA and YSYEKL. The CDR3 length is 15 residues. The V end lost 2 bases, the J end lost 6 bases, and 13 bases lay between the germline ends.

V is TRBV28 and J is TRBJ2-2, with D uncertain. CDR1 and CDR2 from the germline V gene are MDHEN and SYDVKM. V dropped 8 bases and J dropped 5 bases, with 18 bases sitting between them. This CDR3 is built from 15 residues. The DNA for the CDR3 is TGTGCCAGCCGACTCTCTGTGGGTAATACCGGGGAGCTGTTTTTT. Residues: CASRLSVGNTGELFF.

The chain combines TRBV4-1 with TRBJ2-2; TRBD2 matches 7 bases. The J segment lost 0 bases and the V segment lost 6 bases, leaving 4 bases of the junction unmatched. Germline V gene lookup returns CDR1 MGHRA and CDR2 YSYEKL. CDR3 length: 15 residues. Here the CDR3 DNA reads TGCGCCAGCAGAAGCGGGGATACGAACACCGGGGAGCTGTTTTTT. The encoded protein is CASRSGDTNTGELFF.

The chain couples TRBV10-3 to TRBJ1-2; D gene unclear. V dropped 0 bases and J dropped 8 bases, with 10 bases sitting between them. The CDR3 loop spans 13 amino acids. Germline assignment: CDR1 ENHRY and CDR2 SYGVKD. The CDR3 DNA is TGTGCCATCAGTGAGTCCGGCGAGAACGGCTACACCTTC. Protein: CAISESGENGYTF.

This clone was seen only a few times. The chain joins TRBV2 to TRBJ1-5; the D is unclear. The CDR3 length is 14 residues. From germline, CDR1 is SNHLY and CDR2 FYNNEI. Trimming shortened V by 5 bases and J by 2 bases, and 10 bases separated the two germline ends. As DNA, the CDR3 is TGTGCCAGCAGTAAGGAACGCGGCAATCAGCCCCAGCATTTT. As protein: CASSKERGNQPQHF.

This chain connects TRBV29-1 to TRBJ1-5; TRBD1 is a possible D gene (5 bases). Germline values: CDR1 SQVTM, CDR2 ANQGSEA. The CDR3 spans 13 residues. V lost 6 bases, J lost 4 bases, and 13 bases lay in between. The CDR3 DNA reads as TGCAGCGTAGGAGGGACGGCTAATCAGCCCCAGCATTTT. This sequence encodes CSVGGTANQPQHF.

This sequence joins TRBV4-1 and TRBJ2-7; D is perhaps TRBD2 (6 bases). The CDR3 is 15 amino acids. The V gene's germline CDR1 is MGHRA and CDR2 YSYEKL. The V end lost 3 bases, the J end lost 1 base, and 13 bases lay between the germline ends. The CDR3 bases are TGCGCCAGCAGCCACGCGCGGGACGGTTCCTACGAGCAGTACTTC. It is translated as CASSHARDGSYEQYF.

This clone occurred once. The chain employs TRBV7-2 and TRBJ2-2; a weak D match, TRBD1 (5 bases). The CDR3 runs 14 residues. V lost 3 bases to trimming and J lost 3 bases, with 8 bases between them. CDR1 SGHTA and CDR2 FQGNSA come from the germline V gene. In DNA, the CDR3 is TGTGCCAGCAGCTTGCAGGGCCACACCGGGGAGCTGTTTTTT. Protein sequence: CASSLQGHTGELFF.

The J gene is TRBJ1-3, the V gene TRBV9; D might be TRBD1 (5 bases). The CDR3 length is 15 residues. Looked up from germline, CDR1 is SGDLS and CDR2 is YYNGEE. The germline V and J ends were trimmed by 0 bases and 4 bases, with 11 bases remaining between them. CDR3 loop: CASSVETAPGNTIYF. For the CDR3, the DNA is TGTGCCAGCAGCGTAGAGACAGCTCCGGGAAACACCATATATTTT.

This clone showed up just a few times. The chain joins TRBV6-6 to TRBJ1-6; 7 positions agree with TRBD1. Germline CDR1 MNHNY, CDR2 SVGAGI (reference sequence). The trim removed 2 bases at V and 9 bases at J, leaving 7 bases unmatched. This CDR3 region has 15 residues. The CDR3 reads CASSYKNRGGSPLHF. CDR3 DNA sequence: TGTGCCAGCAGTTACAAGAACAGGGGAGGTTCACCCCTCCACTTT.

This clone was seen more than once but under ten times. The rearrangement uses TRBV2 and TRBJ1-1; possibly TRBD1 for D (5 bases). This CDR3 has 14 amino acids. Trimming stripped 5 bases from V and 7 bases from J, with 17 bases between. The germline CDR1 and CDR2 sequences are SNHLY and FYNNEI. The CDR3 protein is CASSFRRGGGEAFF. The CDR3 nucleotides are TGTGCCAGCAGTTTTCGGAGAGGTGGGGGTGAAGCTTTCTTT.

V and J are TRBV19 and TRBJ1-4; a possible D gene is TRBD1 (5 bases). CDR1 is LNHDA and CDR2 is SQIVND in the germline V gene (reference sequence). The CDR3 covers 16 residues. Between the trimmed V and J ends, which lost 5 bases and 2 bases, there was a span of 15 bases. The CDR3 DNA reads as TGTGCCAGTAGTGCTCAAAGCAGGGTGACTAATGAAAAACTGTTTTTT. It codes for CASSAQSRVTNEKLFF.

The chain employs TRBV18 and TRBJ2-3; 9 bases align to TRBD1. The ends lost 3 bases at V and 3 bases at J; junction bases unmatched: 13. The CDR3 is made up of 18 amino acids. Germline V lookup: CDR1 KGHSH, CDR2 LQKENI. The DNA for the CDR3 is TGTGCCAGCTCACCGTCATTACCTGGGACAGGGAGGACAGATACGCAGTATTTT. As protein: CASSPSLPGTGRTDTQYF.

V gene TRBV15 combines with J gene TRBJ1-2; a possible D gene is TRBD1 (5 bases). The CDR3 covers 15 residues. V shed 3 bases and J shed 2 bases, with 13 bases lying between them. Per germline, CDR1 LNHNV and CDR2 YYDKDF (reference sequence). CDR3 in DNA: TGTGCCACCAGCAGGGATCTACGGGGGAACTATGGCTACACCTTC. Translating gives CATSRDLRGNYGYTF.

The CDR3 nucleotides are TGTGCCAGCAGCTTGGACAGGGGCGGAAACACCATATATTTT. As protein: CASSLDRGGNTIYF. The J gene is TRBJ1-3, the V gene TRBV5-4; 7 bases fit TRBD1. Per the germline V gene, CDR1 is SGHNT and CDR2 is YYREEE (reference sequence). The CDR3 covers 14 residues. The junction had 1 base not matched to a gene; V was cut back by 0 bases and J by 4 bases.